This T cell receptor beta chain was identified in a study of T-cell memory formation after mild COVID-19. Whole-study findings and limits: CM and EM subsets held most contracting CD4+ clones; EMRA held CD8+ ones.

TCRdb re-called the 5' RACE reads through MiXCR, storing one row per CDR3 protein. Of some 97,000 distinct CDR3 sequences listed, more than 9.5% were seen once; the top ten hold about two fifths. The CDR3 contains 16 residues. Trimming cost V 4 bases and J 0 bases; bases outside gene matches: 1. Germline CDR1 SGHVS, CDR2 FQNEAQ. This clonotype was recorded a few times. Its cognate antigen is unknown. Sequenced: PBMCs or a T cell subset sorted from them (not recorded which). This sequence was found in a man aged 18 to 30 who had mild COVID-19 (a few samples of this study predate the infection). Cell type and time point are not known. This sequence joins TRBV7-8 and TRBJ2-3; 13 bases map to TRBD2. CDR3 residues: CASSSLAGGSTDTQYF. The CDR3 DNA reads as TGTGCCAGCAGCTCACTAGCGGGGGGGAGCACAGATACGCAGTATTTT.